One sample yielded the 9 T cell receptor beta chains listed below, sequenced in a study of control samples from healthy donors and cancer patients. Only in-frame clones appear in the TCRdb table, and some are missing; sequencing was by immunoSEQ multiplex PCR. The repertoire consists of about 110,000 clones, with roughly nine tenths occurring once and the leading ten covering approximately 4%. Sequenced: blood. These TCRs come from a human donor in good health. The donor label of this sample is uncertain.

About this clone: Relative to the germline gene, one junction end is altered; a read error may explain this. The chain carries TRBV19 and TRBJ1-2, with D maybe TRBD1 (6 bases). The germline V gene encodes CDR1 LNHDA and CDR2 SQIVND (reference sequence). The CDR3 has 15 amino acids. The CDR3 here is CASRIGQGNLYGYTF. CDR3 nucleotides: TGTGCCAGTAGAATAGGCCAGGGGAATTTATATGGCTACACCTTC.

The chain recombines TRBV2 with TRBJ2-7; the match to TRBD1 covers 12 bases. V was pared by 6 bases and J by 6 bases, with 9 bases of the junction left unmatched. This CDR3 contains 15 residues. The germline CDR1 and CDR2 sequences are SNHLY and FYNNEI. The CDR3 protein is CASRPGQGAVGEQYF. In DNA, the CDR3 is TGTGCCAGCAGGCCGGGACAGGGGGCCGTTGGCGAGCAGTACTTC.

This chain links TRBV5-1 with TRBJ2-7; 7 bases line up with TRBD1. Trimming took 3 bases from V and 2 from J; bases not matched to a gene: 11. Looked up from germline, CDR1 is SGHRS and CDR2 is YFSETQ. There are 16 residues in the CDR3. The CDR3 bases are TGCGCCAGCAGCTCAAGCACTCGGACAGGAACCTACGAGCAGTACTTC. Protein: CASSSSTRTGTYEQYF.

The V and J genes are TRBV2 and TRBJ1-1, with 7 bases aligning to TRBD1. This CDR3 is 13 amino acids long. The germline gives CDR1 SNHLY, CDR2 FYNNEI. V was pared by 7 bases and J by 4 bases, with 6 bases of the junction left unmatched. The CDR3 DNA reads TGTGCCAGCACAAGAACAGGGGTCACTGAAGCTTTCTTT. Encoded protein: CASTRTGVTEAFF.

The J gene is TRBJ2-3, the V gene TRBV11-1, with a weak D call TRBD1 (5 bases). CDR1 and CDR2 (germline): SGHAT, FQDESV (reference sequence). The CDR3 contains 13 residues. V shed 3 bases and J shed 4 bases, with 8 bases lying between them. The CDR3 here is CASSFKGPDTQYF. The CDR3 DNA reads TGTGCCAGCAGCTTTAAGGGGCCAGATACGCAGTATTTT.

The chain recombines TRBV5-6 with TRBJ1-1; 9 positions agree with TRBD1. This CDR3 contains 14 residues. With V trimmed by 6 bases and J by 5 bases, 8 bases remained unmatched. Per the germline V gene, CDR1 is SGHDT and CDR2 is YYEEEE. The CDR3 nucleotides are TGTGCCAGCAAGGGACAGGGCGACAGGACTGAAGCTTTCTTT. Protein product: CASKGQGDRTEAFF.

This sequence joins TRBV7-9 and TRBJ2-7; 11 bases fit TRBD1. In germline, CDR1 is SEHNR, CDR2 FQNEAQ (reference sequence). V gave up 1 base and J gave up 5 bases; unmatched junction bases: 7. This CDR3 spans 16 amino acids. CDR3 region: CASSLGGTGGFHEQYF. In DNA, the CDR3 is TGTGCCAGCAGCTTAGGGGGGACAGGGGGTTTCCACGAGCAGTACTTC.

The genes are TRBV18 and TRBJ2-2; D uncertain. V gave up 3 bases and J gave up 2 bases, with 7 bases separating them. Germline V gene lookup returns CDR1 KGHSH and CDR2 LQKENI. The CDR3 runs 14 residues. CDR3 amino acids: CASSPTDNTGELFF. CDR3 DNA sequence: TGTGCCAGCTCACCGACGGATAACACCGGGGAGCTGTTTTTT. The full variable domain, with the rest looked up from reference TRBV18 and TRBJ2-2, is NAGVMQNPRHLVRRRGQEARLRCSPMKGHSHVYWYRQLPEEGLKFMVYLQKENIIDESGMPKERFSAEFPKEGPSILRIQQVVRGDSAAYFCASSPTDNTGELFFGEGSRLTVL.

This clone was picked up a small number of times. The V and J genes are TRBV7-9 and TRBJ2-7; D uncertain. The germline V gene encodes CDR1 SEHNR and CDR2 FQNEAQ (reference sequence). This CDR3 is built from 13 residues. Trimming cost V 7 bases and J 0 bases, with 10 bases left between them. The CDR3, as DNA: TGTGCCAGCACCTCATCCGGCTCCTACGAGCAGTACTTC. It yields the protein CASTSSGSYEQYF.